These 7 T cell receptor beta chains came from one sample sequenced in a study of T-cell reconstitution after alpha-beta-depleted transplantation in children. Unique molecular identifiers were incorporated when the TCRbeta library was constructed. In TCRdb, the PCR reads were re-called with MiXCR into one record per CDR3 protein. The profile shows 610,000 or so distinct CDR3 sequences, 25% to 30% of them singletons. The source material was PBMCs, sampled before TCRalphabeta/CD19-depleted stem cell transplant. Receptor source: a boy less than two years old with Wiskott-Aldrich syndrome, due to receive a stem cell transplant.

J is TRBJ1-2 and V is TRBV20-1, with TRBD1 matching 11 bases. Germline lookup yields CDR1 DFQATT and CDR2 SNEGSKA (reference sequence). The trim removed 6 bases at V and 2 bases at J, leaving 8 bases unmatched. The CDR3 totals 15 residues. The CDR3 loop is CSAPQWDRGNYGYTF. For the CDR3, the DNA is TGCAGTGCCCCCCAATGGGACAGGGGGAACTATGGCTACACCTTC.

The J gene is TRBJ2-1, the V gene TRBV7-8, with 7 nucleotides matching TRBD2. The germline CDR1 and CDR2 sequences are SGHVS and FQNEAQ. The CDR3 totals 16 residues. V shed 5 bases, J shed 7 bases, and the junction held 14 bases outside the gene matches. Here the CDR3 reads CASSSAGRPPRNEQFF. The CDR3 bases are TGTGCCAGCAGCAGCGCCGGGAGGCCCCCGCGGAATGAGCAGTTCTTC. Combining the CDR3 with reference TRBV7-8 and TRBJ2-1 gives the whole variable domain GAGVSQSPRYKVAKRGQDVALRCDPISGHVSLFWYQQALGQGPEFLTYFQNEAQLDKSGLPSDRFFAERPEGSVSTLKIQRTQQEDSAVYLCASSSAGRPPRNEQFFGPGTRLTVL.

This clonotype came up a few times. V gene TRBV20-1 combines with J gene TRBJ2-5; D not resolved. CDR1 is DFQATT, CDR2 SNEGSKA, per germline (reference sequence). With 7 bases removed from V and 1 base from J, the gap between germline ends came to 10 bases. CDR3 size: 12 residues. The CDR3 DNA sequence: TGCAGTGTTCAGTCCAGCCAAGAGACCCAGTACTTC. It is translated as CSVQSSQETQYF.

The rearrangement links TRBV12-3 or TRBV12-4 to TRBJ2-5; 10 bases are a match to TRBD2. V dropped 3 bases and J dropped 5; count of bases not matched to a gene: 6. The CDR3 has 15 amino acids. The CDR3 here is CASSFVLAGAETQYF. The CDR3 nucleotides read TGTGCCAGCAGTTTTGTCCTAGCGGGAGCCGAGACCCAGTACTTC.

At least ten counts were recorded for this clonotype. Germline is not matched at one junction end, which may reflect a read error. The gene calls are TRBV5-1 and TRBJ2-1; D uncertain. CDR3 length equals 11 residues. Germline CDR1 SGHRS, CDR2 YFSETQ. The CDR3 here is CASRSGNEQFF. Here the CDR3 DNA reads TGTGCCAGCAGGTCTGGTAATGAGCAGTTCTTC. Full variable domain (missing parts from reference TRBV5-1 and TRBJ2-1): KAGVTQTPRYLIKTRGQQVTLSCSPISGHRSVSWYQQTPGQGLQFLFEYFSETQRNKGNFPGRFSGRQFSNSRSEMNVSTLELGDSALYLCASRSGNEQFFGPGTRLTVL.

J is TRBJ2-7 and V is TRBV20-1; perhaps TRBD1 as D (5 bases). This CDR3 region has 14 residues. Germline V gene sequence: CDR1 DFQATT, CDR2 SNEGSKA (reference sequence). V was trimmed by 3 bases and J by 2 bases, leaving 14 bases between them. CDR3 region: CSASTQGRAYEQYF. CDR3 in DNA: TGCAGTGCTAGTACCCAGGGTAGGGCCTACGAGCAGTACTTC.

In its sample, this clonotype was seen a few times. The V gene is TRBV15, the J gene TRBJ1-5; no firm D call. This CDR3 region has 15 residues. Germline V gene sequence: CDR1 LNHNV, CDR2 YYDKDF (reference sequence). Trimming removed 0 bases from V and 5 bases from J, with 11 bases in between. The CDR3 coding sequence is TGTGCCACCAGCAGAGATCGGGGAGGGTATCAGCCCCAGCATTTT. This sequence encodes CATSRDRGGYQPQHF.